This T cell receptor beta chain was sequenced for a study of T cells expressing NK-cell markers. Turning to the study itself: HCMV seropositivity characterized most of the eight sequenced donors, and seronegativity one.

Synthesis of TCR beta cDNA relied on 5'RACE template switching carrying UMIs. TCRdb reprocessed the 5' RACE reads and stores each CDR3 protein as one record, lacking DNA. In total, the table holds roughly 180,000 distinct CDR3 sequences. This CDR3 is 16 amino acids long. CDR1 MNHEY and CDR2 SVGAGI come from the germline V gene. The origin of this receptor is a man between 18 and 69 years old in good health. The rearrangement links TRBV6-5 to TRBJ2-7; TCRdb's assignment of TRBD1 cannot be checked, as there is no DNA. The sequencing input was blood T cells: a sorted CD56 or NKG2C T cell subset, CD4+ or CD8+ T cells, or bulk PBMC T cells (not recorded which). CDR3 in amino acids: CASSYSATGLSYEQYF.